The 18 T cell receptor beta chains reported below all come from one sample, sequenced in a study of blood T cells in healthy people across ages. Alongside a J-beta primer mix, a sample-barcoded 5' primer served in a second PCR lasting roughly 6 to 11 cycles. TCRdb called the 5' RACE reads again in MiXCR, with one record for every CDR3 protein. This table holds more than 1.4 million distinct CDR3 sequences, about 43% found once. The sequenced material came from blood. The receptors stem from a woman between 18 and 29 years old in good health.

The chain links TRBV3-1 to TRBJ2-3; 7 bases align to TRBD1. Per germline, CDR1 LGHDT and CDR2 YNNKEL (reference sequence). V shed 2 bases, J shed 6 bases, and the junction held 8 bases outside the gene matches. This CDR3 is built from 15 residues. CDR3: CASSQLGTASDTQYF. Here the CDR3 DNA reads TGTGCCAGCAGCCAATTAGGGACAGCAAGTGATACGCAGTATTTT.

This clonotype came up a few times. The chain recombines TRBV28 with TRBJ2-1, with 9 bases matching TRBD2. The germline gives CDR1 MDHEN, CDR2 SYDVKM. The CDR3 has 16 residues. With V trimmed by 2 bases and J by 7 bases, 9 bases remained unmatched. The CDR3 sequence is CASSLGLAGIYNEQFF. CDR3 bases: TGTGCCAGCAGTTTAGGGCTAGCGGGAATCTATAATGAGCAGTTCTTC.

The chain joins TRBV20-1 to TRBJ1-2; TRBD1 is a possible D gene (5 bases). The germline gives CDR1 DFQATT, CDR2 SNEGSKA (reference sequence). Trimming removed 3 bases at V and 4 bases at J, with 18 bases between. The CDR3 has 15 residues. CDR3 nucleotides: TGCAGTGCTAGGTCTATACGAGGGGACCCCTATGGCTACACCTTC. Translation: CSARSIRGDPYGYTF.

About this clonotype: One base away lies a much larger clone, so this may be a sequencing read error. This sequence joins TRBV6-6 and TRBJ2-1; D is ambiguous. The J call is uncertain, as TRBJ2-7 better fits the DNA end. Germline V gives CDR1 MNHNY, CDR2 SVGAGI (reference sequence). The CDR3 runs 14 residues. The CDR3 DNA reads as TGTGCCAGCAGTGGGCCGAGCTCCTACAATGAGCAGTACTTC. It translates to CASSGPSSYNEQYF.

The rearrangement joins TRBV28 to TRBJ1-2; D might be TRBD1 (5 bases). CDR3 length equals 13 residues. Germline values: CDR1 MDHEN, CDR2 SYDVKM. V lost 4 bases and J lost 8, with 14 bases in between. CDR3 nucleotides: TGTGCCAGCAGTTATGGGGCTCCCCCGGGCTACACCTTC. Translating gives CASSYGAPPGYTF.

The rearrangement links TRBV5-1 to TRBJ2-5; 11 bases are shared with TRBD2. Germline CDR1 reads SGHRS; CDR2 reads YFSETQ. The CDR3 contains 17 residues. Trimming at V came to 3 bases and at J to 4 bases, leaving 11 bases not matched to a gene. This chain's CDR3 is CASSSGTSGSLGETQYF. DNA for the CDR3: TGCGCCAGCAGCTCCGGGACTAGCGGAAGCCTAGGAGAGACCCAGTACTTC. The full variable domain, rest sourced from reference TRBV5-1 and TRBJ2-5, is KAGVTQTPRYLIKTRGQQVTLSCSPISGHRSVSWYQQTPGQGLQFLFEYFSETQRNKGNFPGRFSGRQFSNSRSEMNVSTLELGDSALYLCASSSGTSGSLGETQYFGPGTRLLVL.

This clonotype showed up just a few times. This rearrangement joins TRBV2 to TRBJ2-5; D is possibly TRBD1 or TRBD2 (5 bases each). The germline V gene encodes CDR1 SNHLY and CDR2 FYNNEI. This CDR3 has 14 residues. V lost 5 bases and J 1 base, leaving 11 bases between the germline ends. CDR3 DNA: TGTGCCAGCAGTACCGGGACCCGCCAAGAGACCCAGTACTTC. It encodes CASSTGTRQETQYF.

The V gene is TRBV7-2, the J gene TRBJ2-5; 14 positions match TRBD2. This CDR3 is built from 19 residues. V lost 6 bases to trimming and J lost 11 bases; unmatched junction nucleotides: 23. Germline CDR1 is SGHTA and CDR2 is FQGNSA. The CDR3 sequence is CASREGLAGGPSSYNEQYF. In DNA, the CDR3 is TGTGCCAGCAGAGAAGGACTAGCGGGAGGACCTAGCTCCTACAATGAGCAGTACTTC.

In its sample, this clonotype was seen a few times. The CDR3 DNA reads as TGTGCGAGCGGAGTCGAAAAACTGTTTTTT. This codes for CASGVEKLFF. The gene calls are TRBV7-6 and TRBJ1-4; D remains ambiguous. The CDR3 has 10 residues. CDR1 is SGHVS, CDR2 FNYEAQ, per germline.

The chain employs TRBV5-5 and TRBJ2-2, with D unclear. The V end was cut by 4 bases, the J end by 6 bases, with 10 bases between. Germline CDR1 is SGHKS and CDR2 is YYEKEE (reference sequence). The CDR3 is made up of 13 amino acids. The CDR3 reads CASSPGLSGELFF. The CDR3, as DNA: TGTGCCAGCAGCCCCGGGCTATCCGGGGAGCTGTTTTTT.

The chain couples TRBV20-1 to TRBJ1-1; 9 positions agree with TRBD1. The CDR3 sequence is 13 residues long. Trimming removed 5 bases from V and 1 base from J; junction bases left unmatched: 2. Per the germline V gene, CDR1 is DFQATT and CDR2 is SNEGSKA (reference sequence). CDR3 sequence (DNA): TGCAGTGCTGGGACAGGGACGAACACTGAAGCTTTCTTT. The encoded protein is CSAGTGTNTEAFF.

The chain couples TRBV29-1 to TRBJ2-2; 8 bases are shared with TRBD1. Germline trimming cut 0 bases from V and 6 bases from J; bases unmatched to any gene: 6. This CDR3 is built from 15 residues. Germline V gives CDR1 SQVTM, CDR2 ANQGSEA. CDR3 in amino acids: CSVEDLWGQAGELFF. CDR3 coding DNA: TGCAGCGTTGAAGATCTGTGGGGACAGGCCGGGGAGCTGTTTTTT.

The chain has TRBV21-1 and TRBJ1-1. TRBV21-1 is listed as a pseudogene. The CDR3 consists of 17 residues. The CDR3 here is CASSKGKREHLNTEAFF. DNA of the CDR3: TGTGCCAGCAGCAAAGGAAAAAGAGAACACTTGAACACTGAAGCTTTCTTT.

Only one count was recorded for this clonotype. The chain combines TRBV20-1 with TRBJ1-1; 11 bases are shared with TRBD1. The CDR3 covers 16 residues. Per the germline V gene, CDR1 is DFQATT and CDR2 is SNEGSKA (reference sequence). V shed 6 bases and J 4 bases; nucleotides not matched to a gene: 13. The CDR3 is CSATQTGTGGSTEAFF. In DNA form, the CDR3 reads TGCAGTGCCACACAAACCGGGACAGGGGGAAGCACTGAAGCTTTCTTT.

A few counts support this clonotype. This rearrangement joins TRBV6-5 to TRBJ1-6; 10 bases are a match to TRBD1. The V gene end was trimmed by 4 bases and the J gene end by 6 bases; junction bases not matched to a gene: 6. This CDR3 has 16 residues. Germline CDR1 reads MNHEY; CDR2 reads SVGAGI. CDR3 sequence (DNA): TGTGCCAGCAGTTCCGGCCGGGACAGGGGTAATTCACCCCTCCACTTT. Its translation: CASSSGRDRGNSPLHF.

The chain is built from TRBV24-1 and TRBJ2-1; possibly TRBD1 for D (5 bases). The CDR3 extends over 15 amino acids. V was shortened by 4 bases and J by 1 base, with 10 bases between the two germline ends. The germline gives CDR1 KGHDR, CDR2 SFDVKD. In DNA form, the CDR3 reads TGTGCCACCAGTGACCCCGCAGGGTCCTACAATGAGCAGTTCTTC. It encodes CATSDPAGSYNEQFF.

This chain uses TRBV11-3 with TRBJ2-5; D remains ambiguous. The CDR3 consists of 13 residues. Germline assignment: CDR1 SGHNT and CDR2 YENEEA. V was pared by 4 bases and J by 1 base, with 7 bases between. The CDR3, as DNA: TGTGCCAGCAGCTCTGCCTTCCAAGAGACCCAGTACTTC. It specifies CASSSAFQETQYF.

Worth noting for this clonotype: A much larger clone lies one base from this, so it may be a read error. For the CDR3, the DNA is TGTGCCAGCAGCAAAGACTACCAGACCCAGTACTTC. It specifies CASSKDYQTQYF. V usage is TRBV3-1 and J usage is TRBJ2-7; a possible D gene is TRBD2 (5 bases). The J call is uncertain, as TRBJ2-5 better fits the DNA end. This CDR3 contains 12 residues. Germline V gene lookup returns CDR1 LGHDT and CDR2 YNNKEL (reference sequence).